This passage covers 19 T cell receptor beta chains from one sample sequenced in a study of CD8+CD57+ T cells in acquired aplastic anemia. TCR beta VDJ and CDR3 profiling used genomic DNA as template. One entry per CDR3 protein, called by TCRdb with MiXCR from the reads. The sample has approximately 190,000 distinct CDR3 sequences; 48% are singletons. It was patients with CD8+CD57+ cell expansion by flow cytometry who were chosen for sequencing. Specimen: sorted CD4+, CD8+, or CD8+CD57+ T cells (not recorded which) from PBMCs. The origin of the receptors is a human donor with aplastic anemia.

This clonotype was observed a handful of times. This chain links TRBV13 with TRBJ2-1; 12 bases are a match to TRBD2. From germline, CDR1 is PRHDT and CDR2 FYEKMQ (reference sequence). V trimming: 5 bases; J trimming: 0 bases; junction bases outside the gene matches: 11. This CDR3 has 19 amino acids. In DNA form, the CDR3 reads TGTGCCAGCAGCCCACTCGGGACTAGCGGGTCTAGCTCCTACAATGAGCAGTTCTTC. Translated, it gives CASSPLGTSGSSSYNEQFF.

DNA for the CDR3: TGTGCCAGCAGCTCCCAGGGGCTAGCGGCTACAGATACGCAGTATTTT. It translates to CASSSQGLAATDTQYF. This chain uses TRBV11-1 with TRBJ2-3; D is perhaps TRBD2 (7 bases). Trimming removed 4 bases from V and 3 bases from J, with 17 bases in between. Germline V lookup: CDR1 SGHAT, CDR2 FQDESV (reference sequence). The CDR3 extends over 16 amino acids.

The chain uses TRBV4-1 and TRBJ2-2; no clear D gene. The CDR3 length is 16 residues. From germline, CDR1 is MGHRA and CDR2 YSYEKL. V gave up 0 bases and J gave up 2 bases, with 10 bases separating them. CDR3 protein: CASSQEFVSNTGELFF. The CDR3 coding sequence is TGCGCCAGCAGCCAAGAGTTCGTGTCTAACACCGGGGAGCTGTTTTTT.

This clonotype was counted between two and nine times. V and J are TRBV10-1 and TRBJ2-7, with 8 bases aligning to TRBD1. CDR1 and CDR2 (germline): WNHNN, SYGVQD (reference sequence). V lost 6 bases to trimming and J lost 0 bases; unmatched junction nucleotides: 7. The CDR3 runs 15 residues. For the CDR3, the DNA is TGCGCCAGCAGCTTAGGACAGGGATTCTCCTACGAGCAGTACTTC. Translation gives CASSLGQGFSYEQYF.

This clonotype was observed many times. V usage is TRBV7-9 and J usage is TRBJ1-5; D ambiguous. Trimming shortened V by 1 base and J by 3 bases, and 7 bases separated the two germline ends. The CDR3 loop spans 14 amino acids. Germline V gene sequence: CDR1 SEHNR, CDR2 FQNEAQ (reference sequence). The CDR3 is CASSLGGNNQPQHF. For the CDR3, the DNA is TGTGCCAGCAGCTTAGGAGGGAACAATCAGCCCCAGCATTTT.

The genes are TRBV7-9 and TRBJ2-3; 9 bases are a match to TRBD2. Germline-derived CDR1 and CDR2 are SEHNR and FQNEAQ (reference sequence). Trimming removed 5 bases from V and 14 bases from J; junction bases left unmatched: 11. The CDR3 has 13 residues. CDR3 protein: CASSIGLAQKAYF. As DNA, the CDR3 is TGTGCCAGCAGCATTGGACTAGCGCAGAAGGCGTATTTT.

This clonotype has at least ten counts. The chain uses TRBV29-1 and TRBJ2-5, with D possibly TRBD2 on 6 matching bases. Trimming left V 3 bases short and J 4 bases short, with 15 bases between. This CDR3 is built from 14 residues. Germline loops: CDR1 SQVTM, CDR2 ANQGSEA. This CDR3 is CSVDRPRGSETQYF. In DNA form, the CDR3 reads TGCAGCGTTGATCGGCCCCGGGGGTCAGAGACCCAGTACTTC.

This clonotype appeared many times. V and J are TRBV5-4 and TRBJ2-7, with 8 bases identical to TRBD1. With 4 bases clipped from V and 2 bases from J, the junction kept 11 bases outside the gene matches. The CDR3 is 16 residues long. Germline V gene lookup returns CDR1 SGHNT and CDR2 YYREEE (reference sequence). The CDR3 loop reads CASSPSKDRATYEQYF. DNA of the CDR3: TGTGCCAGCAGCCCCTCGAAGGACAGGGCGACCTACGAGCAGTACTTC.

The chain carries TRBV5-1 and TRBJ2-3, with 11 bases fitting TRBD2. The CDR3 loop spans 16 amino acids. With V trimmed by 0 bases and J by 5 bases, 5 bases remained unmatched. Germline CDR1 reads SGHRS; CDR2 reads YFSETQ. DNA of the CDR3: TGCGCCAGCAGCTTGGAGGCTAGCGGGAGGATAGATACGCAGTATTTT. Amino acids: CASSLEASGRIDTQYF.

The sample holds many counts of this clonotype. This chain connects TRBV7-2 to TRBJ1-5, with D unclear. The CDR3 loop spans 14 amino acids. V gave up 5 bases and J gave up 4 bases, with 12 bases separating them. Germline CDR1 is SGHTA and CDR2 is FQGNSA. Here the CDR3 reads CASSPNWQNQPQHF. The CDR3 DNA is TGTGCCAGCAGCCCAAATTGGCAGAATCAGCCCCAGCATTTT.

The chain couples TRBV25-1 to TRBJ2-7; 10 nucleotides match TRBD1. This CDR3 has 14 residues. The J segment lost 5 bases and the V segment lost 2 bases, leaving 3 bases of the junction unmatched. Germline V gene sequence: CDR1 MGHDK, CDR2 SYGVNS. CDR3 DNA: TGTGCCAGCAGTGAAGGGGACAGGGGCCACGAGCAGTACTTC. It codes for CASSEGDRGHEQYF.

This clonotype occurred a few times. This chain uses TRBV12-3 or TRBV12-4 with TRBJ1-3, with 8 bases aligning to TRBD1. The ends lost 0 bases at V and 8 bases at J; junction bases unmatched: 9. This CDR3 region has 16 residues. The CDR3 here is CASSLAGGQGLYTIYF. For the CDR3, the DNA is TGTGCCAGCAGTTTAGCGGGAGGACAGGGCCTTTACACCATATATTTT.

Concerning this clonotype itself: The missing conserved phenylalanine or tryptophan at the end of this CDR3 makes a read error likely. The J gene is TRBJ2-3, the V gene TRBV18; D may match TRBD1 or TRBD2 (6 bases each). V gave up 5 bases and J gave up 3 bases, with 12 bases separating them. The CDR3 loop spans 14 amino acids. Germline CDR1 reads KGHSH; CDR2 reads LQKENI. The CDR3 region is CASSIWGATDTQYS. The CDR3 DNA reads TGTGCCAGCTCAATCTGGGGGGCTACAGATACGCAGTATTCT.

This clonotype was counted ten times or more. V usage is TRBV11-2 and J usage is TRBJ2-1, with 8 nucleotides matching TRBD2. J lost 6 bases, V lost 1 base, and 5 bases had no gene match. The CDR3 spans 15 residues. Germline loops: CDR1 SGHAT, CDR2 FQNNGV. The CDR3 loop is CASSLGTSKANEQFF. The CDR3 DNA sequence: TGTGCCAGCAGCTTAGGGACTAGCAAAGCCAATGAGCAGTTCTTC.

The rearrangement uses TRBV25-1 and TRBJ1-4; 9 positions match TRBD1. The junction had 9 bases not matched to a gene; V was cut back by 6 bases and J by 7 bases. CDR1 and CDR2 (germline): MGHDK, SYGVNS. The CDR3 length is 15 residues. The CDR3, as DNA: TGTGCCAGCAGCTTTGGGACAGGGAGCGGTGAAAAACTGTTTTTT. Its translation is CASSFGTGSGEKLFF.

The gene calls are TRBV4-2 and TRBJ2-4; 7 nucleotides align to TRBD1. CDR1 LGHNA and CDR2 YNFKEQ come from the germline V gene. This CDR3 is 16 amino acids long. The V and J ends lost 3 bases and 13 bases, in that order; junction bases with no gene match: 18. The CDR3 region is CASSQDRPRVSYPQYF. DNA of the CDR3: TGTGCCAGCAGCCAGGACAGGCCGAGAGTTTCCTACCCCCAGTACTTC.

This chain links TRBV24-1 with TRBJ2-3, with unresolved D. Trimming left V 4 bases short and J 2 bases short, with 6 bases between. Germline CDR1 reads KGHDR; CDR2 reads SFDVKD. The CDR3 spans 13 residues. CDR3 in amino acids: CATSDQFTDTQYF. CDR3 sequence (DNA): TGTGCCACCAGTGACCAGTTCACAGATACGCAGTATTTT.

This clonotype was seen repeatedly, ten times or more. The V gene is TRBV7-2, the J gene TRBJ2-5; D is perhaps TRBD1 (6 bases). Germline CDR1 is SGHTA and CDR2 is FQGNSA. There are 12 residues in the CDR3. Trimming stripped 5 bases from V and 14 bases from J, with 18 bases between. In nucleotides, the CDR3 is TGTGCCAGCAGCCCCACTAGTGGGACAACTTACTTC. Translated, it gives CASSPTSGTTYF. Full variable domain (rest looked up from reference TRBV7-2 and TRBJ2-5): GAGVSQSPSNKVTEKGKDVELRCDPISGHTALYWYRQSLGQGLEFLIYFQGNSAPDKSGLPSDRFSAERTGGSVSTLTIQRTQQEDSAVYLCASSPTSGTTYFGPGTRLLVL.

The V call is TRBV15, the J call TRBJ2-3; D is ambiguous. Germline-derived CDR1 and CDR2 are LNHNV and YYDKDF (reference sequence). This CDR3 spans 14 amino acids. V was pared by 2 bases and J by 8 bases, with 14 bases between. CDR3 sequence (DNA): TGTGCCACCAGCAGACCCATGAATTCTGGTACGCAGTATTTT. Translation gives CATSRPMNSGTQYF.